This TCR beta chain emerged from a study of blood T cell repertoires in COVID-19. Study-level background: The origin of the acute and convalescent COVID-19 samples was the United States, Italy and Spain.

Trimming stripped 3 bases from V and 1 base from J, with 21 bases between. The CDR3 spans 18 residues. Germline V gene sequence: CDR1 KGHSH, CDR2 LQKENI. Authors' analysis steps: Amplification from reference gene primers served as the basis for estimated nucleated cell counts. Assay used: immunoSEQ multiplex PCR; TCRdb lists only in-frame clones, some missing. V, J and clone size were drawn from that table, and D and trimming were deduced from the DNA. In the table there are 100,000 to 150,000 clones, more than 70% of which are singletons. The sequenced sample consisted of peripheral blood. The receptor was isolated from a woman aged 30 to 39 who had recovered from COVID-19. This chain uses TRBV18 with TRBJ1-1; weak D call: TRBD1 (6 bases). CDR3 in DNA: TGTGCCAGCTCACCGTCCCCAACTACCGGGACACAGAACACTGAAGCTTTCTTT. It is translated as CASSPSPTTGTQNTEAFF.